These 8 T cell receptor beta chains share one sample of origin, sequenced in a study of T cell changes during pregnancy in multiple sclerosis. Here immunoSEQ multiplex PCR was the method, and the copy in TCRdb shows in-frame clones only, minus some. The data hold more than 65,000 clones, with 80% to 95% observed a single time. Sequences were derived from peripheral blood, sampled in the first trimester of pregnancy. These receptors were taken from a female donor with multiple sclerosis, enrolled in a pregnancy study.

The chain joins TRBV6-5 to TRBJ1-2, with 12 bases matching TRBD1. The CDR3 has 15 residues. Germline CDR1 and CDR2: MNHEY and SVGAGI. The V segment lost 9 bases and the J segment 6 bases; nucleotides outside the gene matches: 11. The CDR3 DNA follows: TGTGCCAGTCTGGGGGACAGGGGGCGCGTGAATGGCTACACCTTC. Amino acid sequence: CASLGDRGRVNGYTF.

The chain employs TRBV10-3 and TRBJ1-2; the match to TRBD1 covers 7 bases. This CDR3 has 15 amino acids. V gave up 11 bases and J gave up 7 bases; unmatched junction bases: 19. Germline lookup yields CDR1 ENHRY and CDR2 SYGVKD. The CDR3 protein is CAVKYGDRFDSGYTF. For the CDR3, the DNA is TGTGCCGTGAAGTATGGGGACAGATTCGACTCTGGCTACACCTTC.

The J gene is TRBJ2-2, the V gene TRBV5-1, with 9 bases identical to TRBD1. V was pared by 3 bases and J by 10 bases, with 10 bases of the junction left unmatched. CDR1 and CDR2 from the germline V gene are SGHRS and YFSETQ. The CDR3 contains 15 residues. The CDR3 coding sequence is TGCGCCAGCAGCTCCGGGACAGGGCCCCGGGAGGAGCTGTTTTTT. Translating it yields CASSSGTGPREELFF.

The V gene is TRBV30, the J gene TRBJ2-1; 9 bases are shared with TRBD2. The CDR3 totals 16 residues. Trimming removed 0 bases from V and 2 bases from J; junction bases left unmatched: 5. CDR1 GTSNPN and CDR2 SVGIG come from the germline V gene (reference sequence). This CDR3 reads CAWSVGGGGAYNEQFF. The CDR3 nucleotides read TGTGCCTGGAGTGTAGGGGGCGGGGGGGCCTACAATGAGCAGTTCTTC.

The V and J genes are TRBV7-9 and TRBJ1-1; a weak D match, TRBD1 (6 bases). V was pared by 3 bases and J by 6 bases, with 11 bases between. This CDR3 spans 13 amino acids. Per the germline V gene, CDR1 is SEHNR and CDR2 is FQNEAQ (reference sequence). This chain's CDR3 is CASSFRDIAEAFF. For the CDR3, the DNA is TGTGCCAGCAGCTTCCGGGACATTGCTGAAGCTTTCTTT.

Notes on this clone: The sample holds other DNA sequences that translate to the same CDR3. The rearrangement joins TRBV5-1 to TRBJ2-5, with TRBD2 matching 16 bases. The length of the CDR3 is 17 residues. CDR1 is SGHRS and CDR2 is YFSETQ in the germline V gene. J gave up 5 bases and V 4 bases, and 8 bases lay outside the gene matches. CDR3 nucleotides: TGCGCCAGCAGCCTCGGGACTAGCGGGGGGGCCGGGGAGACCCAGTACTTC. Translating it yields CASSLGTSGGAGETQYF.

The chain recombines TRBV5-1 with TRBJ1-1; unclear D gene. V was clipped by 4 bases and J by 1 base, with 23 bases between them. The CDR3 covers 18 residues. Germline V CDR1 and CDR2: SGHRS, YFSETQ. The DNA for the CDR3 is TGCGCCAGCAGCGGGATGGTATTGGGAGAGGCTAGGAACACTGAAGCTTTCTTT. This gives the protein CASSGMVLGEARNTEAFF.

CDR3 in DNA: TGTGCCAGCAGTTTACTCGGGGATACGCAGTATTTT. This gives the protein CASSLLGDTQYF. This chain joins TRBV27 and TRBJ2-3; no clear D gene. From germline, CDR1 is MNHEY and CDR2 SMNVEV (reference sequence). V lost 2 bases to trimming and J lost 6 bases, with 6 bases between them. The CDR3 sequence is 12 residues long.